The 8 T cell receptor beta chains in this list originate from one sample, sequenced in a study of human T cells and chemical hapten exposure. The study extracted total RNA from unfractionated whole blood. TCRdb used MiXCR to reprocess the 5' RACE reads, holding one entry per CDR3 protein. This table has 150,000 or so distinct CDR3 sequences, around 4.4% appearing once. These receptors came from a female donor in good health.

This clonotype was counted between two and nine times. The genes are TRBV9 and TRBJ2-2; unclear D gene. The CDR3 spans 14 residues. Germline CDR1 and CDR2: SGDLS and YYNGEE. V dropped 2 bases and J dropped 1 base, with 6 bases sitting between them. In DNA, the CDR3 is TGTGCCAGCAGCGTTCGTCGGAACACCGGGGAGCTGTTTTTT. Encoded protein: CASSVRRNTGELFF.

This clonotype was found many times. The chain combines TRBV5-5 with TRBJ1-6; no clear D. Germline V gene lookup returns CDR1 SGHKS and CDR2 YYEKEE (reference sequence). The V end lost 6 bases, the J end lost 9 bases, and 19 bases lay between the germline ends. The CDR3 length is 15 residues. The CDR3 here is CASMPGTAKSSPLHF. The CDR3 nucleotides read TGTGCCAGCATGCCGGGAACAGCAAAGAGTTCACCCCTCCACTTT.

This clonotype has a count of ten or more. The rearrangement uses TRBV20-1 and TRBJ2-5; D unresolved. Germline V lookup: CDR1 DFQATT, CDR2 SNEGSKA (reference sequence). The CDR3 runs to 12 residues. V shed 5 bases and J shed 5 bases, with 12 bases lying between them. Here the CDR3 reads CSAPGVGETQYF. For the CDR3, the DNA is TGCAGTGCTCCAGGAGTCGGGGAGACCCAGTACTTC.

A remark on this clonotype: Possible read error: a much larger clone is one base away. The CDR3 DNA follows: TGTGCCAGCAGTGTAGAGAACACTGAAGCTTTCTTT. Translating gives CASSVENTEAFF. This chain links TRBV28 with TRBJ1-1; D is unresolved. The CDR3 loop spans 12 amino acids. Germline V CDR1 and CDR2: MDHEN, SYDVKM. Trimming removed 5 bases at V and 1 base at J, with 5 bases between.

This rearrangement joins TRBV2 to TRBJ2-7; 9 bases match TRBD2. The CDR3 loop spans 18 amino acids. Germline V gene lookup returns CDR1 SNHLY and CDR2 FYNNEI. Trimming took 8 bases from V and 4 from J; bases not matched to a gene: 21. CDR3 nucleotides: TGTGCCAGCGTCCAAGTCTTGAGCGGGGGGCCCCCTTGGTACGAGCAGTACTTC. Protein sequence: CASVQVLSGGPPWYEQYF.

This clonotype was seen ten or more times. The genes are TRBV20-1 and TRBJ2-5; TRBD2 matches 8 bases. CDR3 length: 15 amino acids. The germline V gene has CDR1 DFQATT and CDR2 SNEGSKA (reference sequence). With 0 bases clipped from V and 5 bases from J, the junction kept 8 bases outside the gene matches. DNA of the CDR3: TGCAGTGCTAGAGACGGTAAAGCGGGGGTCGAGACCCAGTACTTC. This translates into CSARDGKAGVETQYF.

This clonotype has at least ten counts. The genes are TRBV29-1 and TRBJ2-2, with 7 bases matching TRBD1. J gave up 1 base and V 6 bases, and 2 bases lay outside the gene matches. This CDR3 has 13 residues. Germline CDR1 SQVTM, CDR2 ANQGSEA. CDR3 nucleotide sequence: TGCAGCGTGTCAGGGGGGAACACCGGGGAGCTGTTTTTT. Its protein product is CSVSGGNTGELFF.

Details on this clonotype: A clone one base away is much larger, so this may be a read error. V and J are TRBV2 and TRBJ1-6, with a weak D call TRBD1 (5 bases). V lost 5 bases and J lost 6, with 20 bases in between. The CDR3 sequence is 17 residues long. Germline CDR1 SNHLY, CDR2 FYNNEI. The CDR3 region is CASSSPGGRIVNSPLHF. Here the CDR3 DNA reads TGTGCCAGCAGTTCGCCCGGGGGACGGATAGTTAATTCACCCCTCCACTTT. The complete variable domain, with remaining parts taken from reference TRBV2 and TRBJ1-6, reads EPEVTQTPSHQVTQMGQEVILRCVPISNHLYFYWYRQILGQKVEFLVSFYNNEISEKSEIFDDQFSVERPDGSNFTLKIRSTKLEDSAMYFCASSSPGGRIVNSPLHFGNGTRLTVT.